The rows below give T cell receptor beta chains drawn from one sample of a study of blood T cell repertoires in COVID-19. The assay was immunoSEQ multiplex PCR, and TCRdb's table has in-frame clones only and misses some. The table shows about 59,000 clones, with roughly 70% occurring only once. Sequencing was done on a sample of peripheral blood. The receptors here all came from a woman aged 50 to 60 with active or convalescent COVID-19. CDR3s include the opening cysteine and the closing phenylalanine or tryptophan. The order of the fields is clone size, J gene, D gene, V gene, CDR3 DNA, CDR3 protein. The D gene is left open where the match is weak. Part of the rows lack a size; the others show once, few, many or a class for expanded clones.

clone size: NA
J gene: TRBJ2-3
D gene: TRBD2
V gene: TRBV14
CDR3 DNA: TGTGCCAGCAGCCAAGGGAGGAGCGGGAGAGGAACAGATACGCAGTATTTT
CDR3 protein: CASSQGRSGRGTDTQYF

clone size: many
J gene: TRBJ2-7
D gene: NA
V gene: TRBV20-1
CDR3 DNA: TGCAGTGCTAGTCCCAGAAACTACGAGCAGTACTTC
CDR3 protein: CSASPRNYEQYF

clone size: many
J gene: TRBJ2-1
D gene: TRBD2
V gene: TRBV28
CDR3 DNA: TGTGCCAGCAGTTCCGAGCGGGAGCGGGGCGTAAATGAGCAGTTCTTC
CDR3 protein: CASSSERERGVNEQFF

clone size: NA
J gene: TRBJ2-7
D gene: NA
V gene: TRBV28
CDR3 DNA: TGTGCCAGCAGTTATCGGGGGGACAGGCCTTTTTACGAGCAGTACTTC
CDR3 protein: CASSYRGDRPFYEQYF

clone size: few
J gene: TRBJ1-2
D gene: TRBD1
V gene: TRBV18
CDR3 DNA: TGTGCCAGCTCACCCTACTCCAAGGAGGGGGCGCACACCTATGGCTACACCTTC
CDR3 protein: CASSPYSKEGAHTYGYTF

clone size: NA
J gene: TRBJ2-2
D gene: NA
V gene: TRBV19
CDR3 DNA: TGTGCCAGTAGACCGGGGTCGAACACCGGGGAGCTGTTTTTT
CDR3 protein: CASRPGSNTGELFF

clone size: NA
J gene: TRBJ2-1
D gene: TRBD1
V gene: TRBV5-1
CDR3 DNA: TGCGCCAGCAGCCCGGGACAGGGCAAAATCGAGCAGTTCTTC
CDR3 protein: CASSPGQGKIEQFF

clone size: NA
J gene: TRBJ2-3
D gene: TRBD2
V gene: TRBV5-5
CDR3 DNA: TGTGCCAGCAGCTCCCTGGGAGGGTCCGGAGATACGCAGTATTTT
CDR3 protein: CASSSLGGSGDTQYF

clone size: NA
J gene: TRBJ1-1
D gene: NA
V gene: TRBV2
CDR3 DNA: TGTGCCAGCAGGGGGCCGAATCCGAACACTGAAGCTTTCTTT
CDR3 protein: CASRGPNPNTEAFF

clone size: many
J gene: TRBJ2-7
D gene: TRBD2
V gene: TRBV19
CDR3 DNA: TGTGCCAGTACTAGCGGGACAGCGGGTTCCGAGCAGTACTTC
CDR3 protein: CASTSGTAGSEQYF

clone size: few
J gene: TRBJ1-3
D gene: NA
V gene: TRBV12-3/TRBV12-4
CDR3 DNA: TGTGCCAGCACCCCCTTGAGTAGAAACACCATATATTTT
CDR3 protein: CASTPLSRNTIYF

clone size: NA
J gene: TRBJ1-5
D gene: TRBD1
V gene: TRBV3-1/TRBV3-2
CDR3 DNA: TGTGCCAGCAGCCAAGAGGACAGGGGGCGCGGGGGCAATCAGCCCCAGCATTTT
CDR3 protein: CASSQEDRGRGGNQPQHF

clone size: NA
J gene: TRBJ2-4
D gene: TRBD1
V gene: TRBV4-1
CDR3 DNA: TGCGCCAGCAGCCAAGCTCCGAGGGACAGGGGAAGGAACATTCAGTACTTC
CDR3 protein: CASSQAPRDRGRNIQYF

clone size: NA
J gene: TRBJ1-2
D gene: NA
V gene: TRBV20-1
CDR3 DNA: TGCAGTGCTAGCTGGGGGCAGGGCTACACCTTC
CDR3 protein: CSASWGQGYTF

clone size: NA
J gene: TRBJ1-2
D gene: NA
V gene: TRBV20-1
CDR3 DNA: TGCAGTGCTAGAGACACGCGAGGCTACACCTTC
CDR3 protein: CSARDTRGYTF

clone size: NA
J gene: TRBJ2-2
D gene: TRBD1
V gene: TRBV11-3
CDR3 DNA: TGTGCCAGCAGCTTAGGACAGGGGGCGGACACCGGGGAGCTGTTTTTT
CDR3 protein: CASSLGQGADTGELFF

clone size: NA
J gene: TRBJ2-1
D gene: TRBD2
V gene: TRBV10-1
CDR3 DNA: TGCGCCAGCAGTGATCCGGGACTAGCGGGAGACTACAATGAGCAGTTCTTC
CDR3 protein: CASSDPGLAGDYNEQFF